The 8 T cell receptor beta chains below were found in one sample sequenced in a study of OX40 agonist ivuxolimab in advanced cancers. The library relied on the immunoSEQ multiplex PCR assay. Not all clones reach the TCRdb copy of this immuneACCESS table, which keeps in-frame sequences only. Checked studies attribute under half of the gap to unresolved V genes and leave the rest unexplained. Across this sample there are more than 65,000 clones, with roughly 89% seen only once. 8% to 11% of the sample comes from the top ten. The sequencing used CD4+ or CD8+ T cells sorted from blood, collected in a trial of the OX40 agonist ivuxolimab. Receptors originate from an adult with an advanced solid tumor such as melanoma, head and neck, liver or kidney cancer.

This chain connects TRBV10-3 to TRBJ2-1; 13 bases are a match to TRBD2. The CDR3 loop spans 15 amino acids. Losses at the gene ends were 5 bases for V and 9 bases for J; bases not matched to a gene: 7. Germline V lookup: CDR1 ENHRY, CDR2 SYGVKD. CDR3 in DNA: TGTGCCATCAGTTCACTAGCGGGAGGGCCGGGTGAGCAGTTCTTC. Protein product: CAISSLAGGPGEQFF.

The chain recombines TRBV6-5 with TRBJ2-7; a weak D match, TRBD2 (7 bases). Germline lookup yields CDR1 MNHEY and CDR2 SVGAGI. The germline V and J ends were trimmed by 11 bases and 6 bases, with 17 bases remaining between them. The CDR3 spans 12 residues. DNA for the CDR3: TGTGCCGCTGGGAGGGGGGGCCTCGAGCAGTACTTC. Its protein product is CAAGRGGLEQYF.

This rearrangement joins TRBV9 to TRBJ2-7; a possible D gene is TRBD2 (6 bases). CDR1 is SGDLS, CDR2 YYNGEE, per germline. V was pared by 0 bases and J by 5 bases, with 12 bases between. The length of the CDR3 is 14 residues. In DNA, the CDR3 is TGTGCCAGCAGCGTAGGTCGGGGCGGGGACGAGCAGTACTTC. It translates to CASSVGRGGDEQYF.

The chain joins TRBV5-1 to TRBJ2-3; D gene ambiguous. The CDR3 consists of 14 residues. Between the trimmed V and J ends, which lost 4 bases and 2 bases, there was a span of 11 bases. CDR1 and CDR2 (germline): SGHRS, YFSETQ. The CDR3 DNA sequence: TGCGCCAGCAGCCCTGCAGGCCTCACAGATACGCAGTATTTT. It translates to CASSPAGLTDTQYF.

The chain is built from TRBV7-2 and TRBJ2-7, with 7 bases aligning to TRBD1. The CDR3 extends over 15 amino acids. Germline V gives CDR1 SGHTA, CDR2 FQGNSA. With V trimmed by 3 bases and J by 0 bases, 5 bases remained unmatched. The CDR3 DNA reads as TGTGCCAGCAGCTTGACCGGGACAGCCTCCTACGAGCAGTACTTC. Amino acids: CASSLTGTASYEQYF.

The chain joins TRBV19 to TRBJ1-2; tentative D call: TRBD1 (5 bases). V lost 3 bases and J lost 3, with 14 bases in between. The germline V gene has CDR1 LNHDA and CDR2 SQIVND (reference sequence). The CDR3 totals 15 residues. CDR3 sequence reads: CASSIRGAGDYGYTF. CDR3 DNA: TGTGCCAGTAGTATCCGAGGGGCGGGGGACTATGGCTACACCTTC.

The chain uses TRBV10-2 and TRBJ2-1, with TRBD2 matching over 12 bases. The CDR3 is 15 residues long. The germline V gene encodes CDR1 WSHSY and CDR2 SAAADI. Trimming took 5 bases from V and 6 from J; bases not matched to a gene: 5. The CDR3 DNA reads TGCGCCAGCAGTACCAGGACTAGCGGGGTCAATGAGCAGTTCTTC. Amino acids: CASSTRTSGVNEQFF.

The rearrangement links TRBV11-2 to TRBJ1-4; D uncertain. Trimming took 3 bases from V and 13 from J, leaving 15 bases between them. The CDR3 is 13 amino acids. CDR1 is SGHAT, CDR2 FQNNGV, per germline. This CDR3 is CASSFGGQAGLFF. For the CDR3, the DNA is TGTGCCAGCAGCTTCGGTGGGCAGGCGGGACTGTTTTTT.